The clone carrying this T cell receptor (beta chain) was counted a few times. Its target is unknown. The V end lost 2 bases, the J end lost 5 bases, and 18 bases lay between the germline ends. The CDR3 length is 15 residues. CDR1 DFQATT and CDR2 SNEGSKA come from the germline V gene (reference sequence). The treatment here: approximately 10-day PBMC culture with coronavirus spike peptide pools or control peptides (ViraFEST assay). The data stem from a study of vaccination and CD4 T cells after COVID-19. Sequencing of the DNA from cultured CD4+ T cells was carried out with the Oncomine TCR Beta short-read assay. The template was genomic DNA from cultured CD4+ T cells. TCRdb recomputed calls from the PCR reads with MiXCR, one row per CDR3 protein. The sample carries more than 13,000 distinct CDR3 sequences, under 50% recorded once.

Sequenced material: CD4+ T cells from blood, cultured in vitro. The sequence came from a human donor who had recovered from COVID-19. V and J are TRBV20-1 and TRBJ1-2, with D maybe TRBD1 (6 bases). CDR3 DNA sequence: TGCAGTGCTAGAAAACAGGGTACCTTCGGGTATGGCTACACCTTC. Translation: CSARKQGTFGYGYTF.